Presented here are 26 T cell receptor beta chains from one specimen sequenced in a study of metastatic and nonmetastatic thyroid tumors. TCRdb called clones again from the PCR reads with MiXCR. In the table there are some 30,000 clones, approximately 11% of which are singletons. All patients were treatment-naive before thyroid surgery. The sequencing sample was made of blood. These receptors all stem from a female donor with papillary thyroid cancer or a benign thyroid nodule (not recorded which). Some clones in this sample may be carry-over from other donors' samples.

The sample holds many counts of this clone. The chain has TRBV6-1 and TRBJ1-1; no clear D gene. The germline CDR1 and CDR2 sequences are MNHNS and SASEGT. Trimming shortened V by 5 bases and J by 1 base, and 8 bases separated the two germline ends. The CDR3 is 13 amino acids. Here the CDR3 reads CASSLRQNTEAFF. The CDR3 region has the DNA TGTGCCAGCAGTCTAAGACAGAACACTGAAGCTTTCTTT.

This clone came up many times. The genes are TRBV6-1 and TRBJ1-2; TRBD1 agrees at 7 bases. V was pared by 7 bases and J by 8 bases, with 16 bases of the junction left unmatched. CDR1 is MNHNS and CDR2 is SASEGT in the germline V gene. The CDR3 totals 15 residues. This CDR3 is CASTRLRTGGHGYTF. For the CDR3, the DNA is TGTGCCAGCACCCGACTTCGGACAGGAGGACACGGCTACACCTTC.

For the CDR3, the DNA is TGCAGTGCTAGAAGGGGGGGAACATATAATTCACCCCTCCACTTT. It translates to CSARRGGTYNSPLHF. J is TRBJ1-6 and V is TRBV20-1; D possibly corresponds to TRBD1 (6 bases). V lost 2 bases, J lost 4 bases, and 12 bases lay in between. The CDR3 extends over 15 amino acids. CDR1 and CDR2 (germline): DFQATT, SNEGSKA (reference sequence).

This clone was seen ten or more times. DNA for the CDR3: TGTGCCAGCAGCCTACAGGGGTCAGAGACCCAGTACTTC. Translating gives CASSLQGSETQYF. This sequence joins TRBV6-2 or TRBV6-3 and TRBJ2-5; 7 bases are shared with TRBD1. The CDR3 sequence is 13 residues long. Germline CDR1 reads MNHEY; CDR2 reads SVGEGT. The V gene end was trimmed by 6 bases and the J gene end by 4 bases; junction bases not matched to a gene: 5.

At least ten counts were recorded for this clone. The J gene is TRBJ2-2, the V gene TRBV28; 15 nucleotides match TRBD2. The length of the CDR3 is 16 residues. V trimming: 7 bases; J trimming: 8 bases; junction bases outside the gene matches: 8. Germline CDR1 MDHEN, CDR2 SYDVKM. The CDR3 spells CASTPIGLAGGGELFF. The CDR3 DNA reads TGTGCCAGCACCCCAATCGGACTAGCGGGAGGGGGGGAGCTGTTTTTT.

The table lists this clone with many counts. The rearrangement links TRBV5-6 to TRBJ2-3; D is uncertain. The CDR3 sequence is 15 residues long. Trimming took 4 bases from V and 6 from J, leaving 18 bases between them. Germline CDR1 reads SGHDT; CDR2 reads YYEEEE. The CDR3 here is CASSPMGRRWDTQYF. The CDR3, as DNA: TGTGCCAGCAGCCCGATGGGTAGGCGTTGGGATACGCAGTATTTT. The full variable domain, rest sourced from reference TRBV5-6 and TRBJ2-3, is DAGVTQSPTHLIKTRGQQVTLRCSPKSGHDTVSWYQQALGQGPQFIFQYYEEEERQRGNFPDRFSGHQFPNYSSELNVNALLLGDSALYLCASSPMGRRWDTQYFGPGTRLTVL.

This clone came up many times. The chain joins TRBV6-2 or TRBV6-3 to TRBJ2-1, with D perhaps TRBD2 (5 bases). Germline CDR1 and CDR2: MNHEY and SVGEGT. The CDR3 has 15 residues. Trimming pared 2 bases from V and 8 bases from J, leaving 16 bases between. The CDR3 region is CASSYRPAGFHEQFF. CDR3 DNA sequence: TGTGCCAGCAGTTACCGCCCCGCGGGCTTCCATGAGCAGTTCTTC.

This chain joins TRBV4-2 and TRBJ2-3; D possibly uses TRBD1 or TRBD2 (5 bases each). Germline CDR1 is LGHNA and CDR2 is YNFKEQ. V lost 1 base and J 0 bases, leaving 11 bases between the germline ends. The CDR3 is 16 residues long. The CDR3 bases are TGTGCCAGCAGCCAAGGAGTCGGGGCTAGCACAGATACGCAGTATTTT. Its protein is CASSQGVGASTDTQYF.

The sample holds many counts of this clone. V usage is TRBV5-4 and J usage is TRBJ2-7; no definite D call. Per germline, CDR1 SGHNT and CDR2 YYREEE (reference sequence). The V end lost 4 bases, the J end lost 2 bases, and 10 bases lay between the germline ends. This CDR3 is 13 amino acids long. The CDR3 sequence is CASSPGPAYEQYF. CDR3 DNA sequence: TGTGCCAGCAGCCCAGGTCCTGCCTACGAGCAGTACTTC.

This clone was recorded at least ten times. A read error is possible here, since a much larger clone lies one base away. The J gene is TRBJ1-1, the V gene TRBV7-8; D is possibly TRBD1 (6 bases). The CDR3 has 16 residues. Germline loops: CDR1 SGHVS, CDR2 FQNEAQ. V lost 3 bases, J lost 1 base, and 15 bases lay in between. The CDR3 spells CASSFTGQTSNTEAFF. In DNA form, the CDR3 reads TGTGCCAGCAGCTTCACGGGACAAACCTCGAACACTGAAGCTTTCTTT.

This clone was seen at least ten times. J is TRBJ1-5 and V is TRBV28; 8 positions agree with TRBD1. Per germline, CDR1 MDHEN and CDR2 SYDVKM. V was pared by 5 bases and J by 7 bases, with 4 bases of the junction left unmatched. The CDR3 consists of 13 residues. CDR3 sequence: CASSIRGPQPQHF. DNA for the CDR3: TGTGCCAGCAGTATCAGGGGGCCCCAGCCCCAGCATTTT.

This clone was found many times. This sequence joins TRBV20-1 and TRBJ2-3; 8 bases match TRBD2. The ends lost 5 bases at V and 2 bases at J; junction bases unmatched: 18. The CDR3 contains 18 residues. Germline CDR1 reads DFQATT; CDR2 reads SNEGSKA (reference sequence). CDR3 coding DNA: TGCAGTGCTGTACCAGCGGGAGATGATAGGGGGTCCACAGATACGCAGTATTTT. Encoded protein: CSAVPAGDDRGSTDTQYF.

The rearrangement links TRBV3-1 to TRBJ2-5; either TRBD1 or TRBD2 may fit D (6 bases each). From germline, CDR1 is LGHDT and CDR2 YNNKEL (reference sequence). The CDR3 runs to 15 residues. Deletions cut 0 bases from V and 1 base from J, with 9 bases between. In nucleotides, the CDR3 is TGTGCCAGCAGCCAAGAGGGGGGCCTCCAAGAGACCCAGTACTTC. Its protein product is CASSQEGGLQETQYF.

This clone was seen a handful of times. The chain recombines TRBV4-2 with TRBJ2-7, with D unclear. Trimming shortened V by 3 bases and J by 1 base, and 10 bases separated the two germline ends. CDR1 LGHNA and CDR2 YNFKEQ come from the germline V gene. This CDR3 is built from 14 residues. Here the CDR3 reads CASSHFDGSYEQYF. DNA for the CDR3: TGTGCCAGCAGCCATTTCGACGGATCCTACGAGCAGTACTTC.

This clone was seen many times. This chain links TRBV5-6 with TRBJ2-1; D ambiguous. The germline CDR1 and CDR2 sequences are SGHDT and YYEEEE. The CDR3 is 16 residues long. Trimming stripped 2 bases from V and 0 bases from J, with 12 bases between. The CDR3 spells CASSFQTSYSYNEQFF. Written as DNA, the CDR3 is TGTGCCAGCAGCTTTCAGACGTCATACTCCTACAATGAGCAGTTCTTC.

This clone came up many times. The rearrangement joins TRBV18 to TRBJ2-7; D remains unclear. Germline values: CDR1 KGHSH, CDR2 LQKENI. V lost 3 bases, J lost 3 bases, and 12 bases lay in between. There are 14 residues in the CDR3. CDR3 bases: TGTGCCAGCTCACCCGCCAGGACCGACTACGAGCAGTACTTC. Amino acid sequence: CASSPARTDYEQYF.

The sample holds a few counts of this clone. The chain couples TRBV27 to TRBJ2-1, with 9 bases matching TRBD2. CDR3 length: 17 residues. Germline trimming cut 0 bases from V and 4 bases from J; bases unmatched to any gene: 7. In germline, CDR1 is MNHEY, CDR2 SMNVEV (reference sequence). For the CDR3, the DNA is TGTGCCAGCAGTTTATCGTTGCTAGCGGGACCGTACAATGAGCAGTTCTTC. It specifies CASSLSLLAGPYNEQFF.

This clone was seen repeatedly, ten times or more. The chain is built from TRBV28 and TRBJ2-2; 13 positions match TRBD2. The CDR3 contains 15 residues. V dropped 11 bases and J dropped 7; count of bases not matched to a gene: 10. CDR1 and CDR2 from the germline V gene are MDHEN and SYDVKM. Here the CDR3 reads CAGSTSGRMGGELFF. CDR3 nucleotide sequence: TGTGCCGGGTCGACTAGCGGGAGGATGGGCGGGGAGCTGTTTTTT.

This clone was detected a few times. The rearrangement links TRBV6-1 to TRBJ1-1; D gene uncertain. Between the trimmed V and J ends, which lost 6 bases and 1 base, there was a span of 9 bases. This CDR3 spans 13 amino acids. Germline V lookup: CDR1 MNHNS, CDR2 SASEGT. CDR3 protein: CASRQKSNTEAFF. CDR3 sequence (DNA): TGTGCCAGCAGGCAGAAGTCGAACACTGAAGCTTTCTTT.

This clone has ten or more counts. This chain connects TRBV7-9 to TRBJ2-5, with D tentatively TRBD2 (5 bases). The ends were cut back, 5 bases at V and 7 bases at J, with 14 bases in the middle. Germline CDR1 reads SEHNR; CDR2 reads FQNEAQ (reference sequence). The CDR3 is made up of 13 amino acids. Here the CDR3 reads CASSPTEGGTQYF. The CDR3, as DNA: TGTGCCAGCAGCCCCACCGAGGGCGGGACCCAGTACTTC.

This clone has more than one count but fewer than ten. This chain connects TRBV18 to TRBJ2-5, with unresolved D. Germline assignment: CDR1 KGHSH and CDR2 LQKENI. This CDR3 is 13 amino acids long. The V end was cut by 6 bases, the J end by 2 bases, with 10 bases between. CDR3 sequence: CASSPRVQETQYF. The DNA for the CDR3 is TGTGCCAGCTCCCCCAGAGTACAAGAGACCCAGTACTTC.

There are many counts of this clone. The J gene is TRBJ2-7, the V gene TRBV6-1; D possibly matches TRBD1 or TRBD2 (5 bases each). The CDR3 length is 15 residues. Germline lookup yields CDR1 MNHNS and CDR2 SASEGT. V lost 5 bases to trimming and J lost 1 base, with 15 bases between them. CDR3 sequence (DNA): TGTGCCAGCAGTCGTACGGGGCCCTCTTCCTACGAGCAGTACTTC. It specifies CASSRTGPSSYEQYF.

This chain joins TRBV6-1 and TRBJ1-2; D possibly corresponds to TRBD1 (5 bases). CDR1 and CDR2 from the germline V gene are MNHNS and SASEGT. The CDR3 is 15 residues long. V was shortened by 6 bases and J by 11 bases, with 25 bases between the two germline ends. For the CDR3, the DNA is TGTGCCAGCAGGGACCCGGTGGGGGACTATAAAGCTTACACCTTC. It specifies CASRDPVGDYKAYTF.

V gene TRBV28 combines with J gene TRBJ2-7; 8 bases match TRBD1. There are 14 residues in the CDR3. V shed 2 bases, J shed 3 bases, and the junction held 3 bases outside the gene matches. Germline V gives CDR1 MDHEN, CDR2 SYDVKM. The chain's CDR3 is CASSLGTGVYEQYF. The DNA of the CDR3 is TGTGCCAGCAGTTTAGGGACAGGAGTCTACGAGCAGTACTTC.

This clone was seen ten or more times. The V gene is TRBV20-1, the J gene TRBJ2-7, with D tentatively TRBD2 (6 bases). Germline V gives CDR1 DFQATT, CDR2 SNEGSKA (reference sequence). CDR3 length: 13 amino acids. Deletions cut 6 bases from V and 2 bases from J, with 14 bases between. In DNA, the CDR3 is TGCAGTGCCCCCCCGGAGGGTACCTACGAGCAGTACTTC. Translating gives CSAPPEGTYEQYF.

Many counts were recorded for this clone. The chain carries TRBV11-1 and TRBJ2-2; D possibly corresponds to TRBD2 (6 bases). The V gene's germline CDR1 is SGHAT and CDR2 FQDESV (reference sequence). This CDR3 is 16 amino acids long. V lost 3 bases and J 4 bases, leaving 15 bases between the germline ends. CDR3 residues: CASSLGRGSGTGELFF. The CDR3 DNA follows: TGTGCCAGCAGCTTGGGGCGGGGTTCGGGCACCGGGGAGCTGTTTTTT.